This T cell receptor (beta chain) was identified during a study of CD8 T cells in ankylosing spondylitis. One entry per CDR3 protein results from TCRdb running MiXCR on the 5' RACE reads. The sample shows some 150,000 distinct CDR3 sequences, roughly an eighth of them seen only once. Overall study findings and caveats: Reportedly, disease-linked clones are significantly enriched in ankylosing spondylitis patients' matched synovial fluid.

CDR3 length: 12 residues. The germline V gene has CDR1 DFQATT and CDR2 SNEGSKA (reference sequence). Trimming took 3 bases from V and 2 from J, leaving 8 bases between them. This clonotype has a count of ten or more. The antigen is not known. This clonotype originated in a female donor with ankylosing spondylitis or in good health (not recorded which). The chain is built from TRBV20-1 and TRBJ2-7; possibly TRBD1 or TRBD2 for D (5 bases each). Material: blood, either unsorted or a sorted T cell fraction (not recorded which). The CDR3 DNA sequence: TGCAGTGCTAGCACGGGACCCTACGAGCAGTACTTC. It encodes CSASTGPYEQYF.